The present TCR beta chain was sequenced within a study of blood T cell repertoires in COVID-19. Overall study context: The study drew acute and convalescent COVID-19 samples from the United States, Italy and Spain. From T cells, B-cell-depleted T cells, or PBMCs came the material, which was cDNA or gDNA.

Authors' processing steps: Quantification of nucleated cells was approximated via reference gene primer amplification. Produced via immunoSEQ multiplex PCR; TCRdb's table is partial and in-frame only. D and trimming were read from the DNA, whereas the V and J calls and clone size are those reported in that table. This sample has about 120,000 clones, with roughly 80% found just once. The germline CDR1 and CDR2 sequences are LGHNA and YSLEER. This CDR3 has 15 residues. With 0 bases clipped from V and 7 bases from J, the junction kept 9 bases outside the gene matches. V usage is TRBV4-3 and J usage is TRBJ2-7; 7 positions agree with TRBD2. Sequenced material: peripheral blood. The sequence derives from a human donor in a cohort sampled during active COVID-19. CDR3 region: CASSQDAGEGGEQYF. The CDR3 DNA reads as TGCGCCAGCAGCCAAGACGCGGGAGAAGGAGGGGAGCAGTACTTC.